The 18 T cell receptor beta chains presented below share a single source sample, sequenced in a study of T cell responses to AZD1222 COVID-19 vaccine. The protocol was immunoSEQ multiplex PCR, while the TCRdb copy is restricted to in-frame clones and leaves out a portion. The data contain 150,000 to 200,000 clones, under 95% of them singletons. The sequencing here drew on peripheral blood, taken 28 days after the second AZD1222 dose. The receptors stem from an adult who received the AZD1222 COVID-19 vaccine.

The chain is built from TRBV5-1 and TRBJ2-1; TRBD1 is a possible D gene (8 bases). This CDR3 is 16 amino acids long. CDR1 is SGHRS and CDR2 is YFSETQ in the germline V gene. V lost 3 bases, J lost 2 bases, and 15 bases lay in between. CDR3: CASSSGQGGAYNEQFF. CDR3 bases: TGCGCCAGCAGCTCCGGACAGGGAGGGGCCTACAATGAGCAGTTCTTC.

The chain uses TRBV4-1 and TRBJ1-3; 7 bases agree with TRBD1. CDR3 length equals 16 residues. J lost 3 bases, V lost 2 bases, and 7 bases had no gene match. The germline gives CDR1 MGHRA, CDR2 YSYEKL. CDR3 bases: TGCGCCAGCAGCCAACCCACAGGGGCCCGTGGAAACACCATATATTTT. Translated, it gives CASSQPTGARGNTIYF.

This chain joins TRBV28 and TRBJ2-7, with 8 nucleotides matching TRBD1. V dropped 6 bases and J dropped 1; count of bases not matched to a gene: 8. Germline V gene sequence: CDR1 MDHEN, CDR2 SYDVKM. There are 15 residues in the CDR3. The CDR3 DNA reads as TGTGCCAGCAGGCCTCCCGGGGACAGGTCCTACGAGCAGTACTTC. This codes for CASRPPGDRSYEQYF. The full variable domain, with the rest looked up from reference TRBV28 and TRBJ2-7, is DVKVTQSSRYLVKRTGEKVFLECVQDMDHENMFWYRQDPGLGLRLIYFSYDVKMKEKGDIPEGYSVSREKKERFSLILESASTNQTSMYLCASRPPGDRSYEQYFGPGTRLTVT.

The chain employs TRBV16 and TRBJ1-2; TRBD1 matches at 7 bases. Looked up from germline, CDR1 is KGHSY and CDR2 is FQNENV. V was pared by 3 bases and J by 6 bases, with 7 bases of the junction left unmatched. The CDR3 contains 14 residues. CDR3: CASSQFRQGDGYTF. The CDR3 DNA reads as TGTGCCAGCAGCCAGTTCCGACAGGGCGATGGCTACACCTTC.

The genes are TRBV12-3 or TRBV12-4 and TRBJ1-1; possible D gene TRBD1, 6 bases. The CDR3 length is 13 residues. The germline V and J ends were trimmed by 5 bases and 5 bases, with 12 bases remaining between them. CDR3 residues: CASSLGQVTEAFF. CDR3 in DNA: TGTGCCAGCAGTCTGGGACAAGTGACTGAAGCTTTCTTT.

The CDR3 sequence: CAWSATGPTYEQYF. For the CDR3, the DNA is TGTGCCTGGAGTGCGACAGGTCCTACCTACGAGCAGTACTTC. This chain uses TRBV30 with TRBJ2-7; possibly TRBD1 for D (6 bases). This CDR3 is built from 14 residues. Trimming stripped 1 base from V and 2 bases from J, with 12 bases between. Germline-derived CDR1 and CDR2 are GTSNPN and SVGIG (reference sequence). The whole variable domain, remainder taken from reference TRBV30 and TRBJ2-7, is SQTIHQWPATLVQPVGSPLSLECTVEGTSNPNLYWYRQAAGRGLQLLFYSVGIGQISSEVPQNLSASRPQDRQFILSSKKLLLSDSGFYLCAWSATGPTYEQYFGPGTRLTVT.

This chain uses TRBV30 with TRBJ1-3; tentative D call: TRBD1 (5 bases). The CDR3 is 11 residues long. The V gene lost 4 bases and the J gene lost 8 bases, with 9 bases spanning the gap. Germline CDR1 is GTSNPN and CDR2 is SVGIG (reference sequence). CDR3 in amino acids: CAWNGGYTIYF. In DNA form, the CDR3 reads TGTGCCTGGAATGGGGGTTACACCATATATTTT.

This clone occurred once. The chain recombines TRBV5-1 with TRBJ1-1, with D maybe TRBD1 (6 bases). This CDR3 comprises 14 residues. Between the trimmed V and J ends, which lost 4 bases and 3 bases, there was a span of 13 bases. CDR1 and CDR2 (germline): SGHRS, YFSETQ. As DNA, the CDR3 is TGCGCCAGCAGCATTAATACAGGGTACACTGAAGCTTTCTTT. It translates to CASSINTGYTEAFF.

V is TRBV30 and J is TRBJ1-2; 10 bases fit TRBD1. The germline CDR1 and CDR2 sequences are GTSNPN and SVGIG (reference sequence). The CDR3 loop spans 14 amino acids. V was pared by 1 base and J by 8 bases, with 7 bases of the junction left unmatched. The CDR3 loop reads CAWSATGGAGGYTF. DNA of the CDR3: TGTGCCTGGAGTGCGACAGGGGGCGCGGGGGGCTACACCTTC.

The rearrangement links TRBV9 to TRBJ2-2; D gene ambiguous. Trimming removed 3 bases at V and 4 bases at J, with 7 bases between. CDR1 and CDR2 (germline): SGDLS, YYNGEE. The CDR3 is 13 residues long. CDR3 protein: CASSAGGTGELFF. CDR3 nucleotides: TGTGCCAGCAGCGCCGGCGGCACCGGGGAGCTGTTTTTT. The whole variable domain, filled in from reference TRBV9 and TRBJ2-2, reads DSGVTQTPKHLITATGQRVTLRCSPRSGDLSVYWYQQSLDQGLQFLIQYYNGEERAKGNILERFSAQQFPDLHSELNLSSLELGDSALYFCASSAGGTGELFFGEGSRLTVL.

The chain has TRBV6-5 and TRBJ1-2; maybe TRBD1 (5 bases). The ends were cut back, 6 bases at V and 1 base at J, with 12 bases in the middle. CDR3 length: 14 amino acids. Germline loops: CDR1 MNHEY, CDR2 SVGAGI. In nucleotides, the CDR3 is TGTGCCAGCAGCCCGGGACTGGATAACTATGGCTACACCTTC. Residues: CASSPGLDNYGYTF.

The rearrangement uses TRBV28 and TRBJ2-2; D tentatively fits TRBD1 or TRBD2 (5 bases each). CDR3 length equals 16 residues. CDR1 is MDHEN and CDR2 is SYDVKM in the germline V gene. The V gene lost 3 bases and the J gene lost 4 bases, with 15 bases spanning the gap. CDR3: CASSFSRGDATGELFF. CDR3 nucleotides: TGTGCCAGCAGTTTTAGTAGGGGAGACGCCACCGGGGAGCTGTTTTTT.

The CDR3: CASSLFQGARGYTF. The CDR3 DNA reads TGTGCCAGCAGTTTATTTCAGGGGGCTCGTGGCTACACCTTC. This rearrangement joins TRBV27 to TRBJ1-2; 8 bases agree with TRBD1. Trimming cost V 1 base and J 7 bases; bases outside gene matches: 5. Germline CDR1 reads MNHEY; CDR2 reads SMNVEV (reference sequence). This CDR3 region has 14 residues.

The chain couples TRBV3-1 (or the pseudogene TRBV3-2) to TRBJ1-3; possibly TRBD1 for D (5 bases). The ends were cut back, 1 base at V and 0 bases at J, with 10 bases in the middle. Germline CDR1 and CDR2: LGHDT and YNNKEL (reference sequence). The CDR3 has 16 residues. The CDR3 coding sequence is TGTGCCAGCAGCCAAGGGGACGGCAACTCTGGAAACACCATATATTTT. It encodes CASSQGDGNSGNTIYF.

This sequence joins TRBV10-3 and TRBJ1-2; TRBD1 matches at 8 bases. The CDR3 is 15 amino acids. Germline CDR1 ENHRY, CDR2 SYGVKD. J gave up 8 bases and V 5 bases, and 13 bases lay outside the gene matches. The CDR3 region has the DNA TGTGCCATCAGTCAGGGGGCGATGGTGGGCCAGGGCTACACCTTC. Amino acids: CAISQGAMVGQGYTF.

V usage is TRBV28 and J usage is TRBJ1-5; D might be TRBD1 (6 bases). Germline V gene lookup returns CDR1 MDHEN and CDR2 SYDVKM. Trimming shortened V by 7 bases and J by 2 bases, and 15 bases separated the two germline ends. This CDR3 is 15 amino acids long. The CDR3 loop is CASNKGGLGNQPQHF. As DNA, the CDR3 is TGTGCCAGCAATAAGGGGGGGCTCGGCAATCAGCCCCAGCATTTT.

The chain has TRBV28 and TRBJ2-3, with D unresolved. Germline assignment: CDR1 MDHEN and CDR2 SYDVKM. The CDR3 has 12 amino acids. Deletions cut 6 bases from V and 2 bases from J, with 6 bases between. CDR3 nucleotide sequence: TGTGCCAGCAGGACCCTCACAGATACGCAGTATTTT. It codes for CASRTLTDTQYF.

V and J are TRBV7-2 and TRBJ2-7; D is uncertain. The germline V gene encodes CDR1 SGHTA and CDR2 FQGNSA. Trimming shortened V by 5 bases and J by 2 bases, and 10 bases separated the two germline ends. CDR3 size: 13 residues. The CDR3 DNA sequence: TGTGCCAGCAGCCAATCGGACGCCTACGAGCAGTACTTC. It encodes CASSQSDAYEQYF.